These 17 T cell receptor beta chains share one sample of origin, sequenced in a study of human T cells and chemical hapten exposure. Time point described: patch test 2, 6 weeks after DPC sensitization. The treatment: therapeutic diphenylcyclopropenone sensitization with weekly scalp DPC. TCRdb re-analysed the RACE reads in MiXCR, keeping a single row per CDR3 protein. This table holds around 130,000 distinct CDR3 sequences, roughly 10% found once. Sequencing was performed on whole blood, taken in connection with sensitization to the hapten diphenylcyclopropenone (DPC). The receptors here all came from a woman in her forties or fifties with alopecia areata. Some clones in this sample may be carry-over from other donors' samples.

This clonotype was recorded at least ten times. The rearrangement links TRBV6-4 to TRBJ1-6; TRBD1 aligns across 10 bases. This CDR3 contains 16 residues. The ends lost 6 bases at V and 6 bases at J; junction bases unmatched: 8. CDR1 MRHNA and CDR2 SNTAGT come from the germline V gene. The CDR3 loop is CASSPTGTGVNSPLHF. For the CDR3, the DNA is TGTGCCAGCAGCCCGACCGGGACAGGGGTTAATTCACCCCTCCACTTT.

The rearrangement joins TRBV11-1 to TRBJ2-1; 12 nucleotides line up with TRBD1. Germline loops: CDR1 SGHAT, CDR2 FQDESV (reference sequence). V shed 10 bases and J 7 bases; nucleotides not matched to a gene: 11. The CDR3 consists of 15 residues. The CDR3 nucleotides read TGTGCCACCTCGTCCCGGGACAGGGGGCGGAATGAGCAGTTCTTC. Translated: CATSSRDRGRNEQFF. Full variable domain (rest looked up from reference TRBV11-1 and TRBJ2-1): EAEVAQSPRYKITEKSQAVAFWCDPISGHATLYWYRQILGQGPELLVQFQDESVVDDSQLPKDRFSAERLKGVDSTLKIQPAELGDSAMYLCATSSRDRGRNEQFFGPGTRLTVL.

V usage is TRBV11-2 and J usage is TRBJ2-7; D might be TRBD1 or TRBD2, each matching 5 bases. CDR1 is SGHAT and CDR2 is FQNNGV in the germline V gene. Trimming removed 5 bases from V and 2 bases from J, with 10 bases in between. CDR3 length equals 13 residues. The CDR3 DNA reads as TGTGCCAGCAGCCAAGTGGGGGCCTACGAGCAGTACTTC. It specifies CASSQVGAYEQYF.

This clonotype was counted between two and nine times. The chain joins TRBV29-1 to TRBJ2-2; D possibly matches TRBD1 or TRBD2 (5 bases each). This CDR3 is built from 13 residues. The germline V gene encodes CDR1 SQVTM and CDR2 ANQGSEA. Trimming took off 7 bases at V and 7 bases at J, with 16 bases between the two ends. DNA of the CDR3: TGCAGCGCAGACCGGGGCACGGGCGGGGAGCTGTTTTTT. It encodes CSADRGTGGELFF.

This clonotype was detected ten times or more. The chain employs TRBV6-5 and TRBJ2-7; D not resolved. This CDR3 spans 14 amino acids. The germline gives CDR1 MNHEY, CDR2 SVGAGI. With 2 bases removed from V and 5 bases from J, the gap between germline ends came to 13 bases. The CDR3 DNA sequence: TGTGCCAGCAGTTACGATTCTAGGTACCACGAGCAGTACTTC. This translates into CASSYDSRYHEQYF.

The V and J genes are TRBV18 and TRBJ2-3; D unresolved. Between the trimmed V and J ends, which lost 5 bases and 0 bases, there was a span of 6 bases. The CDR3 consists of 13 residues. Germline loops: CDR1 KGHSH, CDR2 LQKENI. CDR3 in amino acids: CASSSSSTDTQYF. DNA of the CDR3: TGTGCCAGCTCATCTTCTAGCACAGATACGCAGTATTTT.

J is TRBJ2-1 and V is TRBV29-1; no definite D call. The V end was cut by 7 bases, the J end by 6 bases, with 10 bases between. Germline CDR1 SQVTM, CDR2 ANQGSEA. The CDR3 covers 11 residues. The CDR3 DNA sequence: TGCAGCGCCGACGTTGTCAATGAGCAGTTCTTC. It codes for CSADVVNEQFF.

Ten or more counts support this clonotype. The rearrangement joins TRBV5-4 to TRBJ2-3, with 7 positions matching TRBD2. Germline V gives CDR1 SGHNT, CDR2 YYREEE (reference sequence). The CDR3 loop spans 16 amino acids. J was trimmed by 0 bases and V by 4 bases; bases with no gene match: 8. The CDR3 loop reads CASSATLAISTDTQYF. DNA for the CDR3: TGTGCCAGCAGCGCTACACTAGCGATTAGCACAGATACGCAGTATTTT.

This clonotype came up once. A read error may be the cause here, since a much bigger clone is one base away. The genes are TRBV21-1 and TRBJ2-7; the D call in the table, TRBD1, was not verified against the DNA. TRBV21-1 is designated a pseudogene. The CDR3 has 15 amino acids. CDR3 DNA sequence: TGTGCCAGCAGCAAAACAGGAGACCCCTCCTTCGAGCAGTACTTC. Translating gives CASSKTGDPSFEQYF.

The chain has TRBV2 and TRBJ2-3; D could derive from TRBD1 or TRBD2 (5 bases each). The CDR3 totals 14 residues. Germline CDR1 and CDR2: SNHLY and FYNNEI. V gave up 4 bases and J gave up 3 bases, with 11 bases separating them. The CDR3 here is CASSVSGGTDTQYF. The CDR3 DNA is TGTGCCAGCAGTGTATCTGGGGGAACAGATACGCAGTATTTT.

This clonotype was seen repeatedly, ten times or more. The rearrangement uses TRBV20-1 and TRBJ1-5; D gene unclear. The CDR3 consists of 16 residues. V was cut by 4 bases and J by 0 bases, with 16 bases left in between. The germline V gene encodes CDR1 DFQATT and CDR2 SNEGSKA (reference sequence). The CDR3 nucleotides read TGCAGTGCTACCGGGCTACAAACGGATAGCAATCAGCCCCAGCATTTT. Its translation: CSATGLQTDSNQPQHF.

The table lists this clonotype with a few counts. The chain is built from TRBV12-3 or TRBV12-4 and TRBJ2-3, with 7 bases that match TRBD2. This CDR3 is built from 16 residues. With V trimmed by 0 bases and J by 3 bases, 6 bases remained unmatched. CDR3 amino acids: CASSLALSGITDTQYF. CDR3 coding DNA: TGTGCCAGCAGTTTAGCGCTCAGCGGGATTACAGATACGCAGTATTTT.

To note about this clonotype: The conserved final phenylalanine or tryptophan is absent from the CDR3, which likely points to a read error. V and J are TRBV7-2 and TRBJ1-5; D perhaps matches TRBD1 (5 bases). Trimming removed 1 base at V and 0 bases at J, with 13 bases between. The CDR3 is 17 residues long. CDR1 is SGHTA, CDR2 FQGNSA, per germline. In DNA, the CDR3 is TGTGCCAGCAGCTTAGAATGGGGCAGCCATAGCAATCAGCCCCAGCATTCT. Translation: CASSLEWGSHSNQPQHS.

J is TRBJ2-5 and V is TRBV30; no reliable D call. The CDR3 has 11 amino acids. Germline V gene lookup returns CDR1 GTSNPN and CDR2 SVGIG (reference sequence). V dropped 4 bases and J dropped 4 bases, with 7 bases sitting between them. The CDR3 bases are TGTGCCTGGACAGGTCTAGAGACCCAGTACTTC. Its translation: CAWTGLETQYF. Combining the CDR3 with reference TRBV30 and TRBJ2-5 gives the whole variable domain SQTIHQWPATLVQPVGSPLSLECTVEGTSNPNLYWYRQAAGRGLQLLFYSVGIGQISSEVPQNLSASRPQDRQFILSSKKLLLSDSGFYLCAWTGLETQYFGPGTRLLVL.

The V gene is TRBV18, the J gene TRBJ1-6, with D uncertain. Germline CDR1 is KGHSH and CDR2 is LQKENI. V gave up 3 bases and J gave up 0 bases, with 9 bases separating them. This CDR3 comprises 16 residues. The CDR3 nucleotides are TGTGCCAGCTCACCTACAGAGAGCTCCTATAATTCACCCCTCCACTTT. Protein product: CASSPTESSYNSPLHF.

The rearrangement joins TRBV20-1 to TRBJ2-3; D is perhaps TRBD2 (6 bases). V lost 8 bases, J lost 0 bases, and 15 bases lay in between. CDR3 length: 14 amino acids. The V gene's germline CDR1 is DFQATT and CDR2 SNEGSKA (reference sequence). This CDR3 reads CSSPLGGSTDTQYF. The CDR3 DNA reads as TGCAGTTCTCCTTTGGGGGGAAGCACAGATACGCAGTATTTT.

This clonotype was picked up a small number of times. The chain has TRBV7-6 and TRBJ1-2; maybe TRBD1 (6 bases). CDR1 is SGHVS and CDR2 is FNYEAQ in the germline V gene. Trimming took off 1 base at V and 2 bases at J, with 29 bases between the two ends. This CDR3 has 21 amino acids. The CDR3 sequence is CASSLGEGHTNTGSLNYGYTF. CDR3 sequence (DNA): TGTGCCAGCAGCTTAGGGGAGGGACATACAAACACAGGGTCTTTAAACTATGGCTACACCTTC.